The clone carrying this TCR beta chain was recorded many times. Its cognate antigen is unknown. Each TCR cDNA molecule carried a unique molecular identifier. TCRdb re-derived calls from the 5' RACE reads in MiXCR, one entry per CDR3 protein. The top ten hold around 38% of the sample, which has approximately 56,000 distinct CDR3 sequences, roughly 7.4% seen once. Trimming took 4 bases from V and 0 from J, leaving 14 bases between them. The CDR3 extends over 15 amino acids. Germline V CDR1 and CDR2: SGHDT, YYEEEE. These data are taken from a study of spatial heterogeneity in lung cancer. Study information: The donors, fewer than 90 patients with untreated early-stage non-small cell lung cancer, provided the samples. Available follow-up PBMC samples were sequenced, at a median of about 2 years post-resection. General study points: In blood, ubiquitous expanded tumor TCRs appeared more at resection than follow-up.

The time point: blood at routine non-recurrence follow-up after resection. Whole RNA came from tumor, nontumor lung or frozen PBMC and was sequenced without being sorted. The sample here was PBMCs, taken at follow-up. The rearrangement links TRBV5-6 to TRBJ2-7; D may be TRBD2 (6 bases). The sequence derives from a female donor with early-stage non-small cell lung cancer. Written as DNA, the CDR3 is TGTGCCAGCAGCGGTGGACCCGGGGGCTCCTACGAGCAGTACTTC. It codes for CASSGGPGGSYEQYF.